This T cell receptor beta chain originates from a study of T-cell reconstitution after alpha-beta-depleted transplantation in children. Overall study results and limits: Fresh T-cell production supplied most of the T-cell counts and diversity seen one year after transplant. Some patients showed high day-60 TCRbeta diversity, which derived from surviving recipient T cells and thymic progenitors. Several hundred expanded graft clones reportedly were the source of alpha-beta T cells about two months after transplant.

This clonotype came up many times. Its specificity is unknown. The CDR3 sequence is 15 residues long. Germline lookup yields CDR1 SGHNT and CDR2 YENEEA. V gave up 1 base and J gave up 6 bases; unmatched junction bases: 7. Unique molecular identifiers were used in preparing the TCRbeta library. Via MiXCR, TCRdb re-called the PCR reads, giving one row per CDR3 protein. There are about 980,000 distinct CDR3 sequences in the sample; roughly 31% occur only once, and about 28% lies in the top ten. The sample consisted of PBMCs, mostly from graft donor cells, taken 360 days after TCRalphabeta/CD19-depleted stem cell transplant. This chain connects TRBV11-3 to TRBJ2-3; 7 positions agree with TRBD1. The sequence was obtained from a boy under three years old who had a stem cell transplant for SCID, so the T cells may come from the graft donor. The CDR3 sequence is CASSLGVTGADTQYF. The CDR3 DNA reads as TGTGCCAGCAGCTTAGGGGTCACAGGGGCTGATACGCAGTATTTT.